Presented here are 26 T cell receptor beta chains from one specimen sequenced in a study of PD-1 blockade in classical Hodgkin lymphoma (dated by TCRdb to about 2020). Receptor libraries were prepared by the immunoSEQ multiplex PCR assay. TCRdb retrieved this table from immuneACCESS and kept in-frame rearrangements only. Not all clones are present; in checked studies, unresolved V genes account for under half, and no reason is known for the remainder. The sample table contains under 130,000 clones; only one count was recorded for approximately 90% of them. The ten largest clones add up to 15% to 20% of the sample. The sample's time point label, decoded: cycle 4 day 1 (C4D1), after about 6 weeks of nivolumab. Every trial patient had relapsed following autologous stem cell transplantation, and prior brentuximab vedotin exposure was what differed among cohorts A, B and C. This specimen was peripheral blood mononuclear cells (PBMCs), taken before the fourth cycle of nivolumab. These receptors originate from a human donor with classical Hodgkin lymphoma.

This rearrangement joins TRBV15 to TRBJ1-3; D remains unclear. V gave up 0 bases and J gave up 4 bases, with 13 bases separating them. Germline V gives CDR1 LNHNV, CDR2 YYDKDF (reference sequence). The CDR3 is made up of 16 amino acids. The CDR3 is CATSRDVPLAGNTIYF. The CDR3 DNA reads as TGTGCCACCAGCAGAGATGTTCCCCTAGCGGGAAACACCATATATTTT. Drawing the rest from reference TRBV15 and TRBJ1-3, the complete variable domain is DAMVIQNPRYQVTQFGKPVTLSCSQTLNHNVMYWYQQKSSQAPKLLFHYYDKDFNNEADTPDNFQSRRPNTSFCFLDIRSPGLGDTAMYLCATSRDVPLAGNTIYFGEGSWLTVV.

V gene TRBV19 combines with J gene TRBJ2-2, with 8 bases that match TRBD1. V shed 6 bases, J shed 3 bases, and the junction held 3 bases outside the gene matches. CDR3 length: 14 amino acids. In germline, CDR1 is LNHDA, CDR2 SQIVND (reference sequence). CDR3 bases: TGTGCCAGTAGGGACAGGGAATACACCGGGGAGCTGTTTTTT. It yields the protein CASRDREYTGELFF.

The V gene is TRBV7-6, the J gene TRBJ1-1; D is undetermined. The germline gives CDR1 SGHVS, CDR2 FNYEAQ. The CDR3 runs to 11 residues. Between the trimmed V and J ends, which lost 5 bases and 5 bases, there was a span of 6 bases. In DNA form, the CDR3 reads TGTGCCAGCAGCGCTGGGACTGAAGCTTTCTTT. Protein product: CASSAGTEAFF.

V gene TRBV27 combines with J gene TRBJ2-6; D is uncertain. V lost 2 bases, J lost 2 bases, and 10 bases lay in between. CDR3 length equals 16 residues. Germline CDR1 and CDR2: MNHEY and SMNVEV (reference sequence). The CDR3 DNA reads as TGTGCCAGCAGTTTAAATAGAGTTCCTGGGGCCAACGTCCTGACTTTC. This codes for CASSLNRVPGANVLTF.

V is TRBV10-3 and J is TRBJ1-1, with TRBD1 identical over 9 bases. The CDR3 is 15 amino acids. J lost 0 bases, V lost 11 bases, and 10 bases had no gene match. CDR1 and CDR2 (germline): ENHRY, SYGVKD. The CDR3: CAVHPGQGMNTEAFF. CDR3 bases: TGTGCCGTCCACCCGGGACAGGGCATGAACACTGAAGCTTTCTTT.

The CDR3 DNA reads as TGCGCCAGCAGTGAGTCGGGTCAGCCCCAGCATTTT. Its translation: CASSESGQPQHF. The chain carries TRBV10-2 and TRBJ1-5; no firm D call. CDR1 is WSHSY, CDR2 SAAADI, per germline. CDR3 length equals 12 residues. Trimming pared 0 bases from V and 6 bases from J, leaving 3 bases between.

The chain couples TRBV9 to TRBJ2-3; perhaps TRBD2 as D (6 bases). CDR3 length equals 16 residues. V was shortened by 0 bases and J by 0 bases, with 11 bases between the two germline ends. Germline V gene sequence: CDR1 SGDLS, CDR2 YYNGEE. CDR3 nucleotide sequence: TGTGCCAGCAGCGTAGTACCTAGCGCGAGCACAGATACGCAGTATTTT. The encoded protein is CASSVVPSASTDTQYF.

The J gene is TRBJ2-7, the V gene TRBV7-9, with TRBD1 identical over 9 bases. The V and J ends lost 1 base and 2 bases, in that order; junction bases with no gene match: 3. Per germline, CDR1 SEHNR and CDR2 FQNEAQ (reference sequence). The CDR3 loop spans 15 amino acids. The CDR3 DNA reads as TGTGCCAGCAGCTTAGAGGGGACAGGGCCCTACGAGCAGTACTTC. Translation gives CASSLEGTGPYEQYF.

The chain uses TRBV7-6 and TRBJ2-3, with a weak D call TRBD1 (6 bases). This CDR3 spans 15 amino acids. Germline lookup yields CDR1 SGHVS and CDR2 FNYEAQ. The germline V and J ends were trimmed by 5 bases and 0 bases, with 12 bases remaining between them. This chain's CDR3 is CASSPGHTSTDTQYF. The DNA for the CDR3 is TGTGCCAGCAGCCCGGGACATACTAGCACAGATACGCAGTATTTT.

This chain connects TRBV10-2 to TRBJ1-2; D gene ambiguous. There are 19 residues in the CDR3. The V gene's germline CDR1 is WSHSY and CDR2 SAAADI. The ends were cut back, 0 bases at V and 4 bases at J, with 24 bases in the middle. CDR3 DNA sequence: TGCGCCAGCAGTGAGTCTCCCGGCCTGAGGGTGTCCGGGAGCTATGGCTACACCTTC. This translates into CASSESPGLRVSGSYGYTF.

The chain links TRBV28 to TRBJ1-4, with 7 bases aligning to TRBD1. The germline V gene encodes CDR1 MDHEN and CDR2 SYDVKM. V trimming: 2 bases; J trimming: 14 bases; junction bases outside the gene matches: 8. The CDR3 totals 13 residues. CDR3 nucleotides: TGTGCCAGCAGTTTACCGGTACAGGGGATTCTGTTTTTT. Its protein product is CASSLPVQGILFF. Full variable domain (missing parts from reference TRBV28 and TRBJ1-4): DVKVTQSSRYLVKRTGEKVFLECVQDMDHENMFWYRQDPGLGLRLIYFSYDVKMKEKGDIPEGYSVSREKKERFSLILESASTNQTSMYLCASSLPVQGILFFGSGTQLSVL.

The chain employs TRBV6-4 and TRBJ2-3; no firm D call. This CDR3 comprises 13 residues. CDR1 is MRHNA and CDR2 is SNTAGT in the germline V gene. V was pared by 2 bases and J by 2 bases, with 5 bases between. In nucleotides, the CDR3 is TGTGCCAGCAGTGACGGTCTCACAGATACGCAGTATTTT. Its translation: CASSDGLTDTQYF.

The rearrangement links TRBV4-1 to TRBJ2-7, with TRBD1 matching 10 bases. Trimming removed 0 bases from V and 5 bases from J; junction bases left unmatched: 7. The CDR3 is made up of 16 amino acids. Germline V gene data show CDR1 as MGHRA and CDR2 as YSYEKL. The CDR3 DNA sequence: TGCGCCAGCAGCCAAGATAATCGACAGGGGGCGGACGAGCAGTACTTC. It codes for CASSQDNRQGADEQYF.

This chain links TRBV7-2 with TRBJ2-4; weak D call: TRBD1 (5 bases). The CDR3 contains 16 residues. CDR1 SGHTA and CDR2 FQGNSA come from the germline V gene. The germline V and J ends were trimmed by 4 bases and 9 bases, with 22 bases remaining between them. The CDR3 is CASSSLPYGALGIQYF. The CDR3 bases are TGTGCCAGCAGCTCCCTGCCGTATGGGGCTTTGGGCATTCAGTACTTC.

Here the CDR3 reads CSVGKASGRASYNEQFF. The DNA of the CDR3 is TGCAGCGTTGGTAAGGCTAGCGGGAGGGCCTCCTACAATGAGCAGTTCTTC. The chain combines TRBV29-1 with TRBJ2-1, with 12 bases identical to TRBD2. Unmatched junction bases numbered 7, after V lost 4 bases and J lost 0 bases. Germline assignment: CDR1 SQVTM and CDR2 ANQGSEA. The CDR3 runs to 17 residues.

The gene calls are TRBV30 and TRBJ2-4, with D perhaps TRBD1 or TRBD2 (5 bases each). Germline loops: CDR1 GTSNPN, CDR2 SVGIG (reference sequence). This CDR3 has 15 residues. V shed 2 bases and J shed 11 bases, with 22 bases lying between them. CDR3 loop: CAWSLDGTPQRVQYF. CDR3 coding DNA: TGTGCCTGGAGTCTAGACGGGACCCCCCAACGGGTTCAGTACTTC.

Note on this clone: A read error may produce the germline difference seen at one junction end. The chain has TRBV7-2 and TRBJ1-2, with 8 bases fitting TRBD1. CDR1 is SGHTA, CDR2 FQGNSA, per germline. CDR3 length: 17 amino acids. Here the CDR3 reads CASSLAPRQGALFGYTF. CDR3 coding DNA: TGTGCCAGCAGCCTAGCCCCCCGGCAGGGGGCATTGTTTGGCTACACCTTC.

The genes are TRBV27 and TRBJ1-1; D is uncertain. This CDR3 is 13 amino acids long. Germline assignment: CDR1 MNHEY and CDR2 SMNVEV (reference sequence). V was trimmed by 6 bases and J by 1 base, leaving 9 bases between them. The CDR3 DNA is TGTGCCAGCAGCCCGAGTGGGAACACTGAAGCTTTCTTT. This encodes CASSPSGNTEAFF.

The chain links TRBV6-6 to TRBJ1-1; the D is unclear. The ends were cut back, 4 bases at V and 1 base at J, with 10 bases in the middle. Looked up from germline, CDR1 is MNHNY and CDR2 is SVGAGI (reference sequence). CDR3 size: 14 residues. CDR3 sequence reads: CASSSEVSNTEAFF. The CDR3 DNA sequence: TGTGCCAGCAGTTCGGAGGTTTCGAACACTGAAGCTTTCTTT.

The rearrangement links TRBV28 to TRBJ1-2; a possible D gene is TRBD1 (5 bases). V was pared by 8 bases and J by 5 bases, with 21 bases between. In germline, CDR1 is MDHEN, CDR2 SYDVKM. The CDR3 sequence is 15 residues long. The CDR3 DNA reads TGTGCCAGCCTACATCCCGGGACGGTCTATTATGGCTACACCTTC. Protein product: CASLHPGTVYYGYTF.

In DNA form, the CDR3 reads TGTGCCAGCACCGGGACTAGCTTAGCCGGGGAGCTGTTTTTT. This encodes CASTGTSLAGELFF. The V and J genes are TRBV6-5 and TRBJ2-2; 9 positions match TRBD2. The CDR3 contains 14 residues. V shed 7 bases and J 6 bases; nucleotides not matched to a gene: 6. CDR1 is MNHEY and CDR2 is SVGAGI in the germline V gene.

The gene calls are TRBV4-1 and TRBJ2-1; D ambiguous. CDR3 length equals 15 residues. Trimming stripped 5 bases from V and 4 bases from J, with 15 bases between. The V gene's germline CDR1 is MGHRA and CDR2 YSYEKL. CDR3 sequence reads: CASSYWPSPYNEQFF. Here the CDR3 DNA reads TGCGCCAGCAGCTATTGGCCGTCCCCTTACAATGAGCAGTTCTTC.

J is TRBJ1-5 and V is TRBV5-6, with D tentatively TRBD1 (5 bases). CDR1 is SGHDT and CDR2 is YYEEEE in the germline V gene. The V and J ends lost 2 bases and 9 bases respectively, with 15 bases between them. There are 14 residues in the CDR3. CDR3: CASSFAQGTGPQHF. The CDR3 nucleotides are TGTGCCAGCAGCTTTGCCCAGGGTACGGGGCCCCAGCATTTT.

The chain combines TRBV7-2 with TRBJ1-2; D possibly corresponds to TRBD1 (6 bases). V shed 5 bases and J shed 8 bases, with 21 bases lying between them. This CDR3 has 15 amino acids. Germline CDR1 SGHTA, CDR2 FQGNSA. The CDR3 protein is CASSERGGSLGGYTF. In DNA form, the CDR3 reads TGTGCCAGCAGCGAGAGGGGGGGCAGTCTGGGCGGCTACACCTTC.

The V and J genes are TRBV7-8 and TRBJ2-7; 11 bases agree with TRBD2. Germline loops: CDR1 SGHVS, CDR2 FQNEAQ. CDR3 length equals 19 residues. Germline trimming cut 1 base from V and 2 bases from J; bases unmatched to any gene: 13. The CDR3 is CASSLVDLIAGGPAYEQYF. The CDR3 DNA follows: TGTGCCAGCAGCTTAGTTGATTTGATAGCGGGAGGGCCGGCCTACGAGCAGTACTTC.

V usage is TRBV19 and J usage is TRBJ2-6; the D is unclear. V was shortened by 6 bases and J by 6 bases, with 15 bases between the two germline ends. Germline lookup yields CDR1 LNHDA and CDR2 SQIVND (reference sequence). The CDR3 has 15 residues. The CDR3 DNA sequence: TGTGCCAGTAGCCCGACCCTAGTGGTGGCCAACGTCCTGACTTTC. Translated, it gives CASSPTLVVANVLTF.